The clone carrying this T cell receptor (beta chain) was seen more than once but under ten times. As yet, its antigen is unknown. V was clipped by 4 bases and J by 7 bases, with 14 bases between them. This CDR3 has 13 amino acids. Individual cDNA molecules received unique molecular identifiers. TCRdb re-analysed the 5' RACE reads in MiXCR, keeping a single row per CDR3 protein. The sample contains fewer than 85,000 distinct CDR3 sequences, 11% of which appear only once. The sample belongs to a study of early T cells in non-severe SARS-CoV-2 infection. About the study: The input, bulk RNA from unsorted whole blood, was sequenced, and chains were unpaired.

Overall study results and limits: Sequences matched to VDJdb favored anti-spike CD8 responses, while private and CD4 specificities were missed.

This receptor was obtained from an adult who was a healthcare worker with PCR-confirmed SARS-CoV-2 infection or an uninfected control (not recorded which). The sample here was whole blood, taken at baseline. This sequence joins TRBV12-3 or TRBV12-4 and TRBJ2-7; the D is unclear. The DNA of the CDR3 is TGTGCCAGCAGTTCACACCGCCGTGGGGAGCAGTACTTC. This codes for CASSSHRRGEQYF.